The 23 T cell receptor beta chains below come from one sample, sequenced in a study of cytotoxic CD8 clonotypes in ibrutinib-treated CLL. TCRdb's table, derived via immunoSEQ multiplex PCR, lists solely in-frame clones and lacks some. This table holds 250,000 to 350,000 clones, around 77% found once. Sequencing used PBMCs, obtained at disease progression, from a patient treated with ibrutinib. The receptors stem from a human donor with chronic lymphocytic leukemia.

This clone was seen a handful of times. This chain uses TRBV7-3 with TRBJ2-5; possibly TRBD2 for D (5 bases). V was pared by 6 bases and J by 5 bases, with 22 bases between. The CDR3 runs to 16 residues. Looked up from germline, CDR1 is SGHTA and CDR2 is FQGTGA. CDR3 region: CASSSGIGLQGETQYF. For the CDR3, the DNA is TGTGCCAGCAGTTCAGGCATCGGACTCCAAGGGGAGACCCAGTACTTC.

This clone was observed a few times. The CDR3 here is CAISDGTGSYEQYF. Written as DNA, the CDR3 is TGTGCCATCAGTGATGGCACTGGCTCCTACGAGCAGTACTTC. The rearrangement uses TRBV10-3 and TRBJ2-7, with D uncertain. V lost 3 bases and J 0 bases, leaving 9 bases between the germline ends. This CDR3 has 14 amino acids. Germline CDR1 is ENHRY and CDR2 is SYGVKD.

The J gene is TRBJ1-5, the V gene TRBV7-9; no clear D. CDR1 is SEHNR, CDR2 FQNEAQ, per germline (reference sequence). The CDR3 has 13 residues. The V end was cut by 5 bases, the J end by 5 bases, with 10 bases between. CDR3 region: CASSPQGHQPQHF. DNA for the CDR3: TGTGCCAGCAGCCCCCAAGGGCATCAGCCCCAGCATTTT.

The chain couples TRBV5-1 to TRBJ2-3; 9 nucleotides match TRBD2. The CDR3 is 15 amino acids. The junction had 8 bases not matched to a gene; V was cut back by 7 bases and J by 2 bases. Germline V gene lookup returns CDR1 SGHRS and CDR2 YFSETQ. CDR3 loop: CASSRAGGLTDTQYF. The DNA of the CDR3 is TGCGCCAGCTCCCGAGCGGGGGGCCTCACAGATACGCAGTATTTT.

The J gene is TRBJ1-1, the V gene TRBV2; D is perhaps TRBD1 (5 bases). Trimming removed 6 bases at V and 1 base at J, with 9 bases between. The CDR3 length is 13 residues. The germline CDR1 and CDR2 sequences are SNHLY and FYNNEI. CDR3 sequence (DNA): TGTGCCAGCAGATACACAGGGAACACTGAAGCTTTCTTT. It codes for CASRYTGNTEAFF.

The J gene is TRBJ2-7, the V gene TRBV5-1; a possible D gene is TRBD1 (6 bases). V gave up 3 bases and J gave up 2 bases, with 9 bases separating them. CDR1 SGHRS and CDR2 YFSETQ come from the germline V gene. The CDR3 is 13 amino acids. This CDR3 reads CASSSTGPYEQYF. The CDR3 DNA reads TGCGCCAGCAGCTCCACAGGGCCCTACGAGCAGTACTTC.

There are a few counts of this clone. The gene calls are TRBV28 and TRBJ2-7; 9 bases fit TRBD1. The germline V gene has CDR1 MDHEN and CDR2 SYDVKM. The CDR3 is 15 amino acids. The junction had 11 bases not matched to a gene; V was cut back by 6 bases and J by 5 bases. The CDR3: CASSDPGTGLDEQYF. The CDR3 nucleotides are TGTGCCAGCAGCGATCCAGGGACAGGGTTAGACGAGCAGTACTTC.

J is TRBJ2-7 and V is TRBV6-5, with D perhaps matching TRBD1 (5 bases). This CDR3 is 14 amino acids long. V was pared by 5 bases and J by 3 bases, with 14 bases between. Germline V CDR1 and CDR2: MNHEY, SVGAGI. This CDR3 reads CASSQGHIGYEQYF. The DNA for the CDR3 is TGTGCCAGCAGTCAGGGCCACATCGGCTACGAGCAGTACTTC.

The rearrangement uses TRBV10-1 and TRBJ1-1, with unresolved D. Germline assignment: CDR1 WNHNN and CDR2 SYGVQD (reference sequence). Trimming took off 6 bases at V and 1 base at J, with 12 bases between the two ends. The CDR3 has 14 residues. CDR3 nucleotides: TGCGCCAGCAGCCCTGAGTGGAAGAACACTGAAGCTTTCTTT. It is translated as CASSPEWKNTEAFF.

The chain uses TRBV25-1 and TRBJ2-3; 7 nucleotides align to TRBD2. CDR3 size: 14 residues. CDR1 and CDR2 (germline): MGHDK, SYGVNS. V shed 9 bases, J shed 2 bases, and the junction held 8 bases outside the gene matches. The CDR3 spells CASKAAGATDTQYF. DNA of the CDR3: TGTGCCAGTAAAGCGGCGGGAGCCACAGATACGCAGTATTTT. Complete variable domain (other parts from reference TRBV25-1 and TRBJ2-3): EADIYQTPRYLVIGTGKKITLECSQTMGHDKMYWYQQDPGMELHLIHYSYGVNSTEKGDLSSESTVSRIRTEHFPLTLESARPSHTSQYLCASKAAGATDTQYFGPGTRLTVL.

The J gene is TRBJ2-1, the V gene TRBV7-6; D possibly uses TRBD1 or TRBD2 (6 bases each). Trimming left V 1 base short and J 4 bases short, with 20 bases between. The germline V gene has CDR1 SGHVS and CDR2 FNYEAQ. This CDR3 contains 18 residues. The CDR3 DNA sequence: TGTGCCAGCAGCTTAGTCACAGGGCAGACTGGAGGGTACAATGAGCAGTTCTTC. Protein product: CASSLVTGQTGGYNEQFF.

The chain links TRBV19 to TRBJ1-1; 10 bases agree with TRBD1. The CDR3 runs to 17 residues. V was pared by 6 bases and J by 3 bases, with 13 bases of the junction left unmatched. The V gene's germline CDR1 is LNHDA and CDR2 SQIVND (reference sequence). This CDR3 reads CASRPRDRGTSDTEAFF. CDR3 nucleotide sequence: TGTGCCAGTAGACCTCGGGACAGGGGAACTTCGGACACTGAAGCTTTCTTT. Using reference TRBV19 and TRBJ1-1 for the parts outside the CDR3, the full variable domain is DGGITQSPKYLFRKEGQNVTLSCEQNLNHDAMYWYRQDPGQGLRLIYYSQIVNDFQKGDIAEGYSVSREKKESFPLTVTSAQKNPTAFYLCASRPRDRGTSDTEAFFGQGTRLTVV.

This clone came up once. This sequence joins TRBV28 and TRBJ2-3; the D gene is possibly TRBD1 (6 bases). This CDR3 is built from 13 residues. Germline CDR1 reads MDHEN; CDR2 reads SYDVKM. Deletions cut 10 bases from V and 0 bases from J, with 11 bases between. CDR3 in amino acids: CAILGASTDTQYF. As DNA, the CDR3 is TGTGCCATCTTGGGGGCTAGCACAGATACGCAGTATTTT.

This clone was observed once. The rearrangement links TRBV4-3 to TRBJ1-1; 10 nucleotides agree with TRBD1. The CDR3 extends over 15 amino acids. CDR1 LGHNA and CDR2 YSLEER come from the germline V gene. The trim removed 5 bases at V and 6 bases at J, leaving 9 bases unmatched. Written as DNA, the CDR3 is TGCGCCAGCAGCGACCCGGGACAGGGGCGCCCTGAAGCTTTCTTT. It translates to CASSDPGQGRPEAFF.

This rearrangement joins TRBV28 to TRBJ2-7; a weak D match, TRBD1 (5 bases). The CDR3 totals 15 residues. Germline V lookup: CDR1 MDHEN, CDR2 SYDVKM. V was trimmed by 2 bases and J by 0 bases, leaving 11 bases between them. The chain's CDR3 is CASSLARAISYEQYF. Here the CDR3 DNA reads TGTGCCAGCAGTTTAGCCAGGGCGATCTCCTACGAGCAGTACTTC. Using reference TRBV28 and TRBJ2-7 for the parts outside the CDR3, the full variable domain is DVKVTQSSRYLVKRTGEKVFLECVQDMDHENMFWYRQDPGLGLRLIYFSYDVKMKEKGDIPEGYSVSREKKERFSLILESASTNQTSMYLCASSLARAISYEQYFGPGTRLTVT.

The chain combines TRBV7-2 with TRBJ1-2; D ambiguous. Trimming took 7 bases from V and 4 from J, leaving 16 bases between them. The CDR3 extends over 14 amino acids. The germline V gene encodes CDR1 SGHTA and CDR2 FQGNSA. CDR3 sequence: CASTPSGSVYGYTF. In DNA, the CDR3 is TGTGCCAGCACCCCGTCGGGGAGCGTCTATGGCTACACCTTC. The full variable domain, completed using reference TRBV7-2 and TRBJ1-2, is GAGVSQSPSNKVTEKGKDVELRCDPISGHTALYWYRQSLGQGLEFLIYFQGNSAPDKSGLPSDRFSAERTGGSVSTLTIQRTQQEDSAVYLCASTPSGSVYGYTFGSGTRLTVV.

The chain uses TRBV9 and TRBJ2-5, with D maybe TRBD1 (5 bases). This CDR3 region has 13 residues. The germline V and J ends were trimmed by 3 bases and 5 bases, with 11 bases remaining between them. CDR1 and CDR2 (germline): SGDLS, YYNGEE. The CDR3 DNA is TGTGCCAGCAGCGCTTCCCCAGGGGAGACCCAGTACTTC. Amino acids: CASSASPGETQYF.

The chain recombines TRBV2 with TRBJ2-1, with a tentative D call TRBD2 (5 bases). The CDR3 totals 14 residues. With 4 bases removed from V and 4 bases from J, the gap between germline ends came to 11 bases. Germline values: CDR1 SNHLY, CDR2 FYNNEI. Here the CDR3 DNA reads TGTGCCAGCAGTGGGGAGTTTAGTTACAATGAGCAGTTCTTC. Its translation is CASSGEFSYNEQFF.

The chain is built from TRBV11-2 and TRBJ2-7; possible D gene TRBD1, 6 bases. This CDR3 is built from 14 residues. V was clipped by 3 bases and J by 0 bases, with 9 bases between them. Per germline, CDR1 SGHAT and CDR2 FQNNGV. CDR3 amino acids: CASSFGTNSYEQYF. Here the CDR3 DNA reads TGTGCCAGCAGCTTCGGGACAAACTCCTACGAGCAGTACTTC. Looking up the rest from reference TRBV11-2 and TRBJ2-7 gives the full variable domain: EAGVAQSPRYKIIEKRQSVAFWCNPISGHATLYWYQQILGQGPKLLIQFQNNGVVDDSQLPKDRFSAERLKGVDSTLKIQPAKLEDSAVYLCASSFGTNSYEQYFGPGTRLTVT.

This clone showed up just a few times. The chain uses TRBV4-2 and TRBJ2-7; 11 nucleotides match TRBD2. Germline assignment: CDR1 LGHNA and CDR2 YNFKEQ. V lost 1 base and J lost 1; bases outside the gene matches: 0. The CDR3 has 15 residues. The DNA of the CDR3 is TGTGCCAGCAGCCAAGTAGCGGGGGGGTCCTACGAGCAGTACTTC. As protein: CASSQVAGGSYEQYF.

This chain joins TRBV7-6 and TRBJ2-5, with 8 bases fitting TRBD1. CDR3 size: 18 residues. V was clipped by 2 bases and J by 1 base; unmatched bases: 12. Per germline, CDR1 SGHVS and CDR2 FNYEAQ. The CDR3 region has the DNA TGTGCCAGCAGCTTAATTATCAGGGGGCGAAGGCGCCAAGAGACCCAGTACTTC. Amino acids: CASSLIIRGRRRQETQYF.

The gene calls are TRBV9 and TRBJ2-1; D gene unclear. CDR1 is SGDLS and CDR2 is YYNGEE in the germline V gene. The V and J ends lost 0 bases and 6 bases respectively, with 13 bases between them. This CDR3 has 15 amino acids. The CDR3 DNA reads as TGTGCCAGCAGCGTAGTAGGCAGTAAGGCCAATGAGCAGTTCTTC. It specifies CASSVVGSKANEQFF.

V gene TRBV29-1 combines with J gene TRBJ1-1; possibly TRBD1 for D (5 bases). The V gene's germline CDR1 is SQVTM and CDR2 ANQGSEA. Trimming left V 1 base short and J 1 base short, with 13 bases between. The CDR3 contains 15 residues. This CDR3 reads CSVEVWGRKNTEAFF. In nucleotides, the CDR3 is TGCAGCGTTGAAGTGTGGGGACGGAAGAACACTGAAGCTTTCTTT.